The sequence of this TCR beta chain was determined in a study of blood T cell repertoires in COVID-19. For the study at large: From the United States, Italy and Spain came samples of acute and convalescent COVID-19. PBMCs, B-cell-depleted T cells, or T cells provided the cDNA or gDNA that made up the material.

Unmatched junction bases numbered 7, after V lost 6 bases and J lost 4 bases. There are 15 residues in the CDR3. Germline assignment: CDR1 MNHEY and CDR2 SVGAGI. In the authors' methods: Amplified reference gene primers provided the basis for estimating nucleated cell counts. Profiled with immunoSEQ multiplex PCR; TCRdb holds only in-frame clones, not every one. For V, J and clone size, that table is used; D and trimming come from the DNA. This table has fewer than 55,000 clones, more than 75% appearing once. The J gene is TRBJ2-1, the V gene TRBV6-5; 9 nucleotides align to TRBD2. This receptor was taken from a woman in her fifties or sixties with acute or convalescent COVID-19. Sequences were obtained from peripheral blood. The CDR3 spells CASRPSGAYYNEQFF. The DNA of the CDR3 is TGTGCCAGCAGACCTAGCGGGGCATATTACAATGAGCAGTTCTTC.